One and the same sample provided the 14 T cell receptor beta chains below, sequenced in a study of cytomegalovirus exposure and HLA in healthy donors. Amplification used 60 Vbeta primers and 13 Jbeta primers. The protocol was immunoSEQ multiplex PCR, while the TCRdb copy is restricted to in-frame clones and leaves out a portion. The sample lists 120,000 or so clones; roughly 82% were seen once. Sequenced: PBMCs. The receptors were gathered from a male donor in good health and CMV-seropositive.

The rearrangement joins TRBV30 to TRBJ2-1; no definite D call. The V end lost 0 bases, the J end lost 6 bases, and 6 bases lay between the germline ends. The CDR3 contains 12 residues. CDR1 GTSNPN and CDR2 SVGIG come from the germline V gene (reference sequence). As DNA, the CDR3 is TGTGCCTGGAGTGTCGGGTCCAATGAGCAGTTCTTC. Translating it yields CAWSVGSNEQFF.

The J gene is TRBJ2-5, the V gene TRBV5-4, with 10 bases lining up with TRBD2. The ends lost 4 bases at V and 1 base at J; junction bases unmatched: 7. The V gene's germline CDR1 is SGHNT and CDR2 YYREEE (reference sequence). The CDR3 has 16 residues. The CDR3 reads CASSPRLAGTQETQYF. Written as DNA, the CDR3 is TGTGCCAGCAGCCCAAGACTAGCGGGTACCCAAGAGACCCAGTACTTC.

This rearrangement joins TRBV28 to TRBJ1-2, with a possible D match to TRBD1 (5 bases). Trimming cost V 5 bases and J 7 bases, with 26 bases left between them. This CDR3 spans 17 amino acids. Germline CDR1 and CDR2: MDHEN and SYDVKM. The CDR3: CASSPILGGGVYGGYTF. CDR3 DNA: TGTGCCAGCAGTCCTATTCTGGGTGGAGGGGTATACGGTGGCTACACCTTC.

The chain joins TRBV2 to TRBJ2-7, with D maybe TRBD2 (5 bases). This CDR3 has 12 amino acids. The V end was cut by 5 bases, the J end by 6 bases, with 11 bases between. In germline, CDR1 is SNHLY, CDR2 FYNNEI. The CDR3 coding sequence is TGTGCCAGCAGTAAGATAAGCGGCGAGCAGTACTTC. It encodes CASSKISGEQYF. The full variable domain, its missing parts supplied by reference TRBV2 and TRBJ2-7, is EPEVTQTPSHQVTQMGQEVILRCVPISNHLYFYWYRQILGQKVEFLVSFYNNEISEKSEIFDDQFSVERPDGSNFTLKIRSTKLEDSAMYFCASSKISGEQYFGPGTRLTVT.

The chain carries TRBV2 and TRBJ2-7; the match to TRBD2 covers 7 bases. The germline V gene encodes CDR1 SNHLY and CDR2 FYNNEI. V shed 6 bases, J shed 1 base, and the junction held 9 bases outside the gene matches. This CDR3 has 15 amino acids. This CDR3 reads CASRVPGGISYEQYF. CDR3 nucleotide sequence: TGTGCCAGCAGGGTACCGGGAGGTATTTCCTACGAGCAGTACTTC.

In this sample, this clone turned up once. This chain joins TRBV4-2 and TRBJ2-1, with 9 bases that match TRBD2. The CDR3 runs to 16 residues. With V trimmed by 5 bases and J by 8 bases, 13 bases remained unmatched. Germline V gene data show CDR1 as LGHNA and CDR2 as YNFKEQ. The CDR3 bases are TGTGCCAGCAGCAAACTAGCGGGCCAGTGGTTGGATGAGCAGTTCTTC. As protein: CASSKLAGQWLDEQFF.

This clone was observed a handful of times. The gene calls are TRBV6-6 and TRBJ2-5; D may be TRBD1 (6 bases). The CDR3 loop spans 15 amino acids. Trimming took off 0 bases at V and 4 bases at J, with 12 bases between the two ends. Germline V lookup: CDR1 MNHNY, CDR2 SVGAGI (reference sequence). The CDR3 coding sequence is TGTGCCAGCAGTTACTCGGCCAGGGGTTCAGAGACCCAGTACTTC. Its protein is CASSYSARGSETQYF.

CDR3 sequence reads: CASSLEHATDTQYF. In nucleotides, the CDR3 is TGCGCCAGCAGCTTGGAGCACGCCACAGATACGCAGTATTTT. The chain recombines TRBV5-1 with TRBJ2-3, with unresolved D. Germline CDR1 reads SGHRS; CDR2 reads YFSETQ. Trimming cost V 0 bases and J 2 bases, with 7 bases left between them. The CDR3 sequence is 14 residues long.

This clone has only one observation. The chain carries TRBV27 and TRBJ2-7, with TRBD1 identical over 9 bases. Losses at the gene ends were 7 bases for V and 4 bases for J; bases not matched to a gene: 8. CDR3 length: 14 amino acids. Germline assignment: CDR1 MNHEY and CDR2 SMNVEV (reference sequence). This CDR3 reads CASKSTGGLYEQYF. The CDR3 DNA sequence: TGTGCCAGCAAATCTACAGGGGGCTTGTACGAGCAGTACTTC.

The V and J genes are TRBV19 and TRBJ1-5, with D maybe TRBD1 (6 bases). CDR3 length equals 14 residues. Germline loops: CDR1 LNHDA, CDR2 SQIVND (reference sequence). V was cut by 5 bases and J by 2 bases, with 10 bases left in between. In DNA form, the CDR3 reads TGTGCCAGTAGTGCACAGGGCGGCAATCAGCCCCAGCATTTT. Its protein product is CASSAQGGNQPQHF.

This chain uses TRBV7-3 with TRBJ2-3; no definite D call. Trimming left V 3 bases short and J 4 bases short, with 8 bases between. Germline assignment: CDR1 SGHTA and CDR2 FQGTGA. The CDR3 is 13 residues long. CDR3 protein: CASSLGESDTQYF. CDR3 DNA: TGTGCCAGCAGCTTGGGCGAATCAGATACGCAGTATTTT. Full variable domain (outside the CDR3, taken from reference TRBV7-3 and TRBJ2-3): GAGVSQTPSNKVTEKGKYVELRCDPISGHTALYWYRQSLGQGPEFLIYFQGTGAADDSGLPNDRFFAVRPEGSVSTLKIQRTERGDSAVYLCASSLGESDTQYFGPGTRLTVL.

The chain couples TRBV11-2 to TRBJ1-2, with 11 bases matching TRBD1. The V gene's germline CDR1 is SGHAT and CDR2 FQNNGV. The CDR3 is 15 residues long. Trimming at V came to 1 base and at J to 4 bases, leaving 2 bases not matched to a gene. This CDR3 reads CASSLGTGGPYGYTF. Here the CDR3 DNA reads TGTGCCAGCAGCTTAGGGACAGGGGGCCCCTATGGCTACACCTTC.

The chain recombines TRBV5-6 with TRBJ2-1; TRBD2 might be the D (5 bases). From germline, CDR1 is SGHDT and CDR2 YYEEEE. With 2 bases removed from V and 9 bases from J, the gap between germline ends came to 6 bases. The CDR3 loop spans 11 amino acids. The CDR3 bases are TGTGCCAGCAGCTTAGGAGGTGAGCAGTTCTTC. Translation gives CASSLGGEQFF.

V usage is TRBV1 and J usage is TRBJ2-3; the table names TRBD2, a call not compared with the DNA. TRBV1 is shown as a pseudogene. This CDR3 has 10 residues. The CDR3 region is CTSVGGVQYF. The CDR3 nucleotides are TGCACCAGCGTTGGGGGGGTGCAGTATTTT.